These 17 T cell receptor beta chains came from one sample sequenced in a study of CD8 T cells in Susac syndrome. Random hexamers primed reverse transcription of about 0.5 to 1 ug RNA. TCRdb fed the immunoSEQ multiplex PCR reads into MiXCR, producing one record per CDR3 protein. The sample lists under 200,000 distinct CDR3 sequences; 85% to 95% were seen once. Sequencing input: CD8+ T cells from PBMCs. The receptors stem from a human donor with Susac syndrome.

This clonotype is a singleton in its sample. CDR3 loop: CASSPRDREIDSPLHF. CDR3 in DNA: TGTGCCAGCAGCCCTCGGGACAGGGAGATTGATTCACCCCTCCACTTT. The gene calls are TRBV13 and TRBJ1-6; the match to TRBD1 covers 9 bases. Germline lookup yields CDR1 PRHDT and CDR2 FYEKMQ (reference sequence). Losses at the gene ends were 5 bases for V and 8 bases for J; bases not matched to a gene: 10. The length of the CDR3 is 16 residues.

This rearrangement joins TRBV9 to TRBJ2-7, with no clear D. Trimming pared 0 bases from V and 0 bases from J, leaving 13 bases between. The CDR3 consists of 16 residues. Germline V gene data show CDR1 as SGDLS and CDR2 as YYNGEE. CDR3 DNA sequence: TGTGCCAGCAGCGTAGGTGGCTCCGCGAGCTCCTACGAGCAGTACTTC. It is translated as CASSVGGSASSYEQYF. The complete variable domain, with remaining parts taken from reference TRBV9 and TRBJ2-7, reads DSGVTQTPKHLITATGQRVTLRCSPRSGDLSVYWYQQSLDQGLQFLIQYYNGEERAKGNILERFSAQQFPDLHSELNLSSLELGDSALYFCASSVGGSASSYEQYFGPGTRLTVT.

The chain recombines TRBV5-4 with TRBJ2-7, with 10 bases fitting TRBD2. V lost 2 bases, J lost 2 bases, and 7 bases stayed unmatched. Germline assignment: CDR1 SGHNT and CDR2 YYREEE (reference sequence). The CDR3 sequence is 16 residues long. CDR3 protein: CASSLREAGGTYEQYF. The CDR3 DNA reads TGTGCCAGCAGCTTACGGGAAGCGGGGGGGACCTACGAGCAGTACTTC.

The chain couples TRBV9 to TRBJ2-1, with 8 bases matching TRBD2. The ends lost 3 bases at V and 2 bases at J; junction bases unmatched: 10. The CDR3 has 17 amino acids. The V gene's germline CDR1 is SGDLS and CDR2 YYNGEE. The CDR3 DNA reads TGTGCCAGCAGCGCTCCTCTGAGCGGGAGCGCCTACAATGAGCAGTTCTTC. Encoded protein: CASSAPLSGSAYNEQFF.

This chain joins TRBV4-1 and TRBJ2-6, with D uncertain. This CDR3 has 18 residues. Trimming left V 2 bases short and J 0 bases short, with 14 bases between. Germline V gives CDR1 MGHRA, CDR2 YSYEKL. The chain's CDR3 is CASSQRSGPNSGANVLTF. CDR3 DNA: TGCGCCAGCAGCCAAAGATCAGGTCCGAACTCTGGGGCCAACGTCCTGACTTTC.

CDR3: CASSSHREIGEKLFF. The DNA of the CDR3 is TGTGCCAGCAGCTCCCACAGGGAAATTGGTGAAAAACTGTTTTTT. This chain joins TRBV11-2 and TRBJ1-4; tentative D call: TRBD1 (6 bases). With 4 bases removed from V and 7 bases from J, the gap between germline ends came to 16 bases. CDR1 and CDR2 (germline): SGHAT, FQNNGV. This CDR3 is built from 15 residues.

This chain joins TRBV30 and TRBJ2-1; 11 nucleotides agree with TRBD2. The CDR3 spans 13 residues. The germline V gene has CDR1 GTSNPN and CDR2 SVGIG (reference sequence). The V and J ends lost 7 bases and 5 bases, in that order; junction bases with no gene match: 4. CDR3 DNA sequence: TGTGCCTCTAGCGGGGGGACTGACAATGAGCAGTTCTTC. Translation gives CASSGGTDNEQFF.

This sequence joins TRBV6-5 and TRBJ2-1; the D gene is possibly TRBD2 (6 bases). Trimming cost V 0 bases and J 2 bases, with 11 bases left between them. CDR1 and CDR2 from the germline V gene are MNHEY and SVGAGI. This CDR3 is 16 amino acids long. CDR3 region: CASSYSRDSAYNEQFF. The CDR3 DNA reads TGTGCCAGCAGTTACTCCCGGGACTCAGCCTACAATGAGCAGTTCTTC.

The rearrangement uses TRBV9 and TRBJ2-7; no firm D call. V lost 4 bases and J 3 bases, leaving 20 bases between the germline ends. CDR3 length equals 16 residues. Germline lookup yields CDR1 SGDLS and CDR2 YYNGEE. Here the CDR3 DNA reads TGTGCCAGCAGCCCCTCGTCCGGGCCTACGGTCTACGAGCAGTACTTC. This encodes CASSPSSGPTVYEQYF.

The chain joins TRBV13 to TRBJ1-4; D might be TRBD1 (5 bases). The V end lost 3 bases, the J end lost 8 bases, and 13 bases lay between the germline ends. Germline V gene data show CDR1 as PRHDT and CDR2 as FYEKMQ (reference sequence). The CDR3 covers 14 residues. DNA for the CDR3: TGTGCCAGCAGCTTTGGGGGTAGTCGGGAAAAACTGTTTTTT. The encoded protein is CASSFGGSREKLFF.

The rearrangement uses TRBV20-1 and TRBJ2-1; D may be TRBD2 (6 bases). The CDR3 length is 15 residues. The ends were cut back, 1 base at V and 1 base at J, with 11 bases in the middle. From germline, CDR1 is DFQATT and CDR2 SNEGSKA (reference sequence). CDR3 loop: CSARGKRASYNEQFF. In DNA, the CDR3 is TGCAGTGCTAGAGGAAAGCGGGCTTCCTACAATGAGCAGTTCTTC.

V gene TRBV7-9 combines with J gene TRBJ2-5; tentatively, D is TRBD1 (5 bases). CDR1 and CDR2 from the germline V gene are SEHNR and FQNEAQ (reference sequence). The CDR3 runs 13 residues. The V end was cut by 5 bases, the J end by 5 bases, with 12 bases between. The CDR3 region is CASSLQGIETQYF. For the CDR3, the DNA is TGTGCCAGCAGCCTTCAGGGTATCGAGACCCAGTACTTC.

The chain recombines TRBV29-1 with TRBJ2-6; D ambiguous. The ends were cut back, 6 bases at V and 0 bases at J, with 12 bases in the middle. This CDR3 region has 15 residues. Germline lookup yields CDR1 SQVTM and CDR2 ANQGSEA. The DNA of the CDR3 is TGCAGCGTCGATGACACTTACTCTGGGGCCAACGTCCTGACTTTC. This sequence encodes CSVDDTYSGANVLTF.

This clonotype appeared a single time. The rearrangement links TRBV9 to TRBJ2-1, with 11 bases fitting TRBD2. The CDR3 spans 17 residues. CDR1 is SGDLS, CDR2 YYNGEE, per germline. V shed 3 bases, J shed 2 bases, and the junction held 7 bases outside the gene matches. The CDR3 loop reads CASSARGLADPYNEQFF. CDR3 bases: TGTGCCAGCAGCGCGAGGGGACTAGCGGACCCCTACAATGAGCAGTTCTTC.

The chain has TRBV12-3 or TRBV12-4 and TRBJ1-2; D is uncertain. V lost 3 bases, J lost 3 bases, and 8 bases lay in between. CDR3 length equals 13 residues. CDR3 sequence (DNA): TGTGCCAGCAGTTTTGGGGAGTACTATGGCTACACCTTC. Protein: CASSFGEYYGYTF.

The chain has TRBV7-9 and TRBJ2-1; maybe TRBD1 (5 bases). This CDR3 contains 17 residues. V was clipped by 0 bases and J by 0 bases, with 12 bases between them. Per the germline V gene, CDR1 is SEHNR and CDR2 is FQNEAQ (reference sequence). CDR3 in DNA: TGTGCCAGCAGCTTAGCGAGTCAGGGTAGCTCCTACAATGAGCAGTTCTTC. It yields the protein CASSLASQGSSYNEQFF.

This sequence joins TRBV6-1 and TRBJ2-7; D remains ambiguous. CDR1 and CDR2 (germline): MNHNS, SASEGT. V was clipped by 0 bases and J by 2 bases, with 11 bases between them. The CDR3 totals 15 residues. The CDR3 sequence: CASSEAVLGTYEQYF. Here the CDR3 DNA reads TGTGCCAGCAGTGAAGCTGTATTAGGCACCTACGAGCAGTACTTC.